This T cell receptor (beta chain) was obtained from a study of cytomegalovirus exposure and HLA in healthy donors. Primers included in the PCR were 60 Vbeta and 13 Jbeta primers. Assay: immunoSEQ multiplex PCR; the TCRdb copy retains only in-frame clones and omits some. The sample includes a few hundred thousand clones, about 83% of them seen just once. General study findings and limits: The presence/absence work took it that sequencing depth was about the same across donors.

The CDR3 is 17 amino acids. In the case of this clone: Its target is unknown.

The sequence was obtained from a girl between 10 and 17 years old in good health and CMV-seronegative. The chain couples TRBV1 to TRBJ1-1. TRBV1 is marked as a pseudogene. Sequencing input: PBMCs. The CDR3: CTSSQDPPANVATEAFF. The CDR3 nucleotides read TGCACCAGCAGCCAAGATCCCCCAGCTAACGTAGCGACTGAAGCTTTCTTT.